A single T cell receptor (beta chain) is shown here with its context. This record belongs to a study of blood T cell repertoires in COVID-19. In the study overall: Specimens from acute and convalescent COVID-19 originated in the United States, Italy and Spain. T cells, B-cell-depleted T cells, or PBMCs supplied cDNA or gDNA.

Per the original methods: Estimation of nucleated cell counts was performed using reference gene primer amplification. Repertoires were generated with immunoSEQ multiplex PCR, while TCRdb's copy carries only in-frame clones and drops some. V and J calls and clone size are given by that table; D and trimming were obtained from the DNA. This table has around 270,000 clones, around 89% appearing once. Trimming cost V 6 bases and J 12 bases; bases outside gene matches: 6. The CDR3 contains 11 residues. The germline V gene has CDR1 MNHEY and CDR2 SVGAGI. Sequenced: peripheral blood. The sequence was obtained from a man in his forties with acute or convalescent COVID-19. The V call is TRBV6-5, the J call TRBJ1-2, with 8 bases matching TRBD1. CDR3 in DNA: TGTGCCAGCAGCGACAGGGGCGGGGACACCTTC. Translating it yields CASSDRGGDTF.